This TCR beta chain was captured in a study of blood T cell repertoires in COVID-19. This CDR3 is built from 14 residues. With V trimmed by 3 bases and J by 7 bases, 5 bases remained unmatched. Per germline, CDR1 SGHNT and CDR2 YYREEE (reference sequence). TCRdb's copy holds only in-frame clones and misses some; the assay was immunoSEQ multiplex PCR. The profile shows some 200,000 clones, approximately 90% of them singletons. This clone occurred once. The specimen was PBMCs or T cells enriched from blood (not recorded which). The receptor's source is a woman in her 30s who had recovered from COVID-19. The V and J genes are TRBV5-4 and TRBJ2-2; 8 nucleotides agree with TRBD1. The CDR3 nucleotides are TGTGCCAGCAGCTCGGGACAGGATGGCGGGGAGCTGTTTTTT. It specifies CASSSGQDGGELFF.